Described below is a single T cell receptor beta chain sequence and its context. These data originate in a study of blood T cell repertoires in COVID-19. On the study more broadly: Sample material is recorded as cDNA or gDNA derived from T cells, B-cell-depleted T cells, or PBMCs.

Germline CDR1 reads MNHEY; CDR2 reads SVGAGI. The CDR3 runs 15 residues. The V gene lost 7 bases and the J gene lost 1 base, with 16 bases spanning the gap. Sequencing was performed with immunoSEQ multiplex PCR; in TCRdb, only in-frame clones are kept and a portion is missing. This table holds approximately 250,000 clones, roughly four fifths found once. This receptor was identified in a man aged 45-60 years with acute or convalescent COVID-19. The sample taken for sequencing was peripheral blood. V is TRBV6-5 and J is TRBJ1-2, with D unresolved. CDR3 sequence reads: CASTIGRPFNYGYTF. The CDR3 nucleotides read TGTGCCAGCACGATCGGCAGGCCCTTTAACTATGGCTACACCTTC.